Sequencing of this T cell receptor (beta chain) was carried out in a study of T cells after yellow fever vaccination. General study findings and limits: Researchers cautioned that FACS-sorted repertoires could harbor abundant clonotypes contaminating from the bulk population. Across the CD4 and CD8 compartments, a small share of clonotypes was present in both.

Concerning this clonotype: The antigen is unknown.

The CDR3 has 12 amino acids. Germline V CDR1 and CDR2: MNHEY, SVGEGT. Trimming took 8 bases from V and 8 from J, leaving 15 bases between them. As TCR cDNA was made by 5'RACE template switching, a universal primer site and UMIs were added. TCRdb used MiXCR to reprocess the 5' RACE reads, holding one entry per CDR3 protein. This sample has more than 450,000 distinct CDR3 sequences, with 21% found just once. This material consisted of PBMCs, taken less than 25 days after the first yellow fever vaccination. The V gene is TRBV6-2 or TRBV6-3, the J gene TRBJ1-2; D unclear. This clonotype was sampled from a man between 18 and 35 years old who received the YFV17D yellow fever vaccine. CDR3 in DNA: TGTGCCAGCGGCTACTCAACCCGGGGCTACACCTTC. It codes for CASGYSTRGYTF.